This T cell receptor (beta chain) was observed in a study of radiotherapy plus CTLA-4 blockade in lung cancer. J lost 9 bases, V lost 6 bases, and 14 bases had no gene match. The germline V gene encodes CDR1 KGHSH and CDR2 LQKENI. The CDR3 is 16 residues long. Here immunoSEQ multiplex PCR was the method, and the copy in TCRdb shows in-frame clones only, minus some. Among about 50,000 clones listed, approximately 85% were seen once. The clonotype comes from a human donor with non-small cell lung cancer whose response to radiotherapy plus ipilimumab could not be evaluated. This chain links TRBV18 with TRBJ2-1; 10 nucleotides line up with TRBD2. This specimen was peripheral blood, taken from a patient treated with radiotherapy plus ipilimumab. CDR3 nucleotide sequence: TGTGCCAGCTCCCCGTCTTCGGCTAGCGGGAGTGGTGAGCAGTTCTTC. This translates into CASSPSSASGSGEQFF.